This T cell receptor beta chain was recorded in a study of OX40 agonist ivuxolimab in advanced cancers. Study details: Given to patients was ivuxolimab, an agonistic anti-OX40 (CD134) antibody. Partial responses occurred in Three dose-escalation patients, one with hepatocellular carcinoma and two with cutaneous melanoma.

Clones were read by immunoSEQ multiplex PCR, and TCRdb kept only the in-frame ones, dropping some. The sample consists of 30,000 to 40,000 clones, about nine tenths of them appearing once. CDR3 length: 14 residues. Trimming took 5 bases from V and 3 from J; bases not matched to a gene: 7. In germline, CDR1 is SGHTA, CDR2 FQGNSA. This clone was observed a few times. Its antigen is not identified. General study points: The specificity for antigen of the expanded peripheral T cells was not determined. Dosing at 0.1 to 3.0 mg/kg was accompanied by clonal expansion of CD4+ and CD8+ blood T cells by week 6.

This chain links TRBV7-2 with TRBJ2-7, with 7 nucleotides matching TRBD1. This specimen was CD4+ or CD8+ T cells sorted from blood, taken in a trial of the OX40 agonist ivuxolimab. The receptor's source is an adult with an advanced solid tumor such as melanoma, head and neck, liver or kidney cancer. DNA for the CDR3: TGTGCCAGCAGCCCGACAGGGACCGGCTACGAGCAGTACTTC. Protein product: CASSPTGTGYEQYF.